This T cell receptor (beta chain) was captured by sequencing in a study of OX40 agonist ivuxolimab in advanced cancers. At the level of the study: Patients achieving partial responses numbered three: one hepatocellular carcinoma case and two cutaneous melanoma cases.

Anyone with autoimmune disease history or systemic immunosuppression was excluded. CDR3 length equals 14 residues. The V gene's germline CDR1 is SEHNR and CDR2 FQNEAQ (reference sequence). Trimming pared 5 bases from V and 1 base from J, leaving 10 bases between. Overall study findings and caveats: Expanded clones were, on average, more numerous in CD8+ T cells than in CD4+.

This clone has just one count. Its antigen is unknown. The data were produced by immunoSEQ multiplex PCR, yet TCRdb's version contains in-frame clones alone and is incomplete. Of some 65,000 clones detected, roughly 91% appear once; the ten largest clones hold approximately 0.37%. The material was CD4+ or CD8+ T cells sorted from blood, obtained in a trial of the OX40 agonist ivuxolimab. The TCR originated in an adult with an advanced solid tumor such as melanoma, head and neck, liver or kidney cancer. The chain employs TRBV7-9 and TRBJ2-3; D is perhaps TRBD2 (6 bases). The CDR3 spells CASSGGGGTDTQYF. The CDR3 bases are TGTGCCAGCAGCGGCGGAGGGGGCACAGATACGCAGTATTTT.